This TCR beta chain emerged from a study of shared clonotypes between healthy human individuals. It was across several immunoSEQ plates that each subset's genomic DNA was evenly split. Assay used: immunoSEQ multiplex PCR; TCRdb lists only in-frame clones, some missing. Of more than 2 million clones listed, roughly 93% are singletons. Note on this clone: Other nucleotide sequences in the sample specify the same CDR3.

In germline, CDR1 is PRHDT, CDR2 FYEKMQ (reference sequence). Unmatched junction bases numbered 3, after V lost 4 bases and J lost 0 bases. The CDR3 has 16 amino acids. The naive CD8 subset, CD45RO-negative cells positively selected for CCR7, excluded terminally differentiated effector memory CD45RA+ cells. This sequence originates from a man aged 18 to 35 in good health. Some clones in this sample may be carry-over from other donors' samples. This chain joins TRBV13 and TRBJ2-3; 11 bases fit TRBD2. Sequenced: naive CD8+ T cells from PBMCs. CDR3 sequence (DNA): TGTGCCAGCAGCTCGCGGACTAGCGGGAGCACAGATACGCAGTATTTT. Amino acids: CASSSRTSGSTDTQYF.